The 29 T cell receptor beta chains below come from one sample, sequenced in a study of shared clonotypes between healthy human individuals. TCRdb's table, derived via immunoSEQ multiplex PCR, lists solely in-frame clones and lacks some. This sample has 1 million to 1.3 million clones, with approximately 80% found just once. Specimen: memory CD4+ T cells from PBMCs. Documented subset: CD45RA-negative fraction. The receptors were sampled from a young man in good health. Some clones in this sample may be carry-over from other donors' samples.

This clone was detected a few times. The chain recombines TRBV5-1 with TRBJ2-7; 10 bases align to TRBD1. Germline assignment: CDR1 SGHRS and CDR2 YFSETQ. Trimming at V came to 4 bases and at J to 1 base, leaving 5 bases not matched to a gene. This CDR3 has 15 residues. For the CDR3, the DNA is TGCGCCAGCAGCCCCATGGGACAGGGGTCCTACGAGCAGTACTTC. Amino acid sequence: CASSPMGQGSYEQYF.

This rearrangement joins TRBV9 to TRBJ2-1, with unresolved D. Deletions cut 4 bases from V and 2 bases from J, with 13 bases between. CDR3 length: 15 amino acids. In germline, CDR1 is SGDLS, CDR2 YYNGEE. The CDR3 bases are TGTGCCAGCAGCTTCGACGGAGCTCCCTACAATGAGCAGTTCTTC. Its protein is CASSFDGAPYNEQFF.

This clone has at least ten counts. Different DNA sequences within this sample yield the same CDR3. This sequence joins TRBV28 and TRBJ1-1; D possibly corresponds to TRBD1 (5 bases). V was clipped by 2 bases and J by 5 bases, with 9 bases between them. Germline values: CDR1 MDHEN, CDR2 SYDVKM. The CDR3 sequence is 13 residues long. The CDR3 DNA sequence: TGTGCCAGCAGTTTACGGGACTCGACTGAAGCTTTCTTT. It yields the protein CASSLRDSTEAFF.

The chain has TRBV7-9 and TRBJ1-1; no firm D call. Trimming shortened V by 4 bases and J by 1 base, and 10 bases separated the two germline ends. Germline CDR1 and CDR2: SEHNR and FQNEAQ (reference sequence). The CDR3 runs to 14 residues. The CDR3, as DNA: TGTGCCAGCAGCTCTTGGACGGCGAACACTGAAGCTTTCTTT. Residues: CASSSWTANTEAFF.

In regard to this clone: The same CDR3 is also encoded by other DNA sequences in this sample. The V and J genes are TRBV27 and TRBJ2-7; D call uncertain. Germline V gene lookup returns CDR1 MNHEY and CDR2 SMNVEV (reference sequence). The CDR3 is made up of 15 amino acids. V was shortened by 0 bases and J by 2 bases, with 11 bases between the two germline ends. The CDR3 DNA reads as TGTGCCAGCAGTTTATCGTCGGGCAGGACCTACGAGCAGTACTTC. It specifies CASSLSSGRTYEQYF.

J is TRBJ1-1 and V is TRBV9; no clear D. The germline CDR1 and CDR2 sequences are SGDLS and YYNGEE. V was cut by 0 bases and J by 2 bases, with 14 bases left in between. CDR3 length: 16 residues. The CDR3 spells CASSVGGSGTNTEAFF. The CDR3 nucleotides are TGTGCCAGCAGCGTAGGCGGCAGCGGAACAAACACTGAAGCTTTCTTT.

This chain connects TRBV7-9 to TRBJ2-5, with D possibly matching TRBD1 (5 bases). The CDR3 is 12 amino acids. Trimming removed 5 bases from V and 4 bases from J, with 8 bases in between. CDR1 and CDR2 from the germline V gene are SEHNR and FQNEAQ (reference sequence). CDR3 in DNA: TGTGCCAGCAGCGCCCAGGGAGAGACCCAGTACTTC. As protein: CASSAQGETQYF.

The chain is built from TRBV2 and TRBJ1-1; tentative D call: TRBD1 (6 bases). CDR1 and CDR2 from the germline V gene are SNHLY and FYNNEI. The length of the CDR3 is 13 residues. V lost 4 bases to trimming and J lost 4 bases, with 10 bases between them. The CDR3 reads CASSAEGGTEAFF. The CDR3 coding sequence is TGTGCCAGCAGTGCGGAAGGGGGCACTGAAGCTTTCTTT.

The chain couples TRBV15 to TRBJ1-2; no clear D gene. V shed 0 bases and J shed 5 bases, with 7 bases lying between them. Germline V gene sequence: CDR1 LNHNV, CDR2 YYDKDF (reference sequence). The CDR3 sequence is 13 residues long. The CDR3 spells CATSRDSGYGYTF. The CDR3 nucleotides are TGTGCCACCAGCAGAGATTCGGGGTATGGCTACACCTTC.

This chain links TRBV7-6 with TRBJ2-2; tentative D call: TRBD2 (5 bases). V dropped 4 bases and J dropped 9 bases, with 15 bases sitting between them. This CDR3 contains 14 residues. Germline CDR1 reads SGHVS; CDR2 reads FNYEAQ. The CDR3 region has the DNA TGTGCCAGCAGCTCCCGGACTCTTCACCGGGAGCTGTTTTTT. It translates to CASSSRTLHRELFF.

J is TRBJ2-5 and V is TRBV19, with unresolved D. Germline V lookup: CDR1 LNHDA, CDR2 SQIVND (reference sequence). Trimming took 5 bases from V and 4 from J, leaving 14 bases between them. The CDR3 totals 14 residues. The CDR3 is CASSDLLRLETQYF. The CDR3 DNA sequence: TGTGCCAGTAGTGACCTCTTACGACTAGAGACCCAGTACTTC. Full variable domain (missing parts from reference TRBV19 and TRBJ2-5): DGGITQSPKYLFRKEGQNVTLSCEQNLNHDAMYWYRQDPGQGLRLIYYSQIVNDFQKGDIAEGYSVSREKKESFPLTVTSAQKNPTAFYLCASSDLLRLETQYFGPGTRLLVL.

The chain uses TRBV6-1 and TRBJ2-7, with 8 nucleotides matching TRBD1. With V trimmed by 7 bases and J by 1 base, 6 bases remained unmatched. CDR3 length: 14 residues. Looked up from germline, CDR1 is MNHNS and CDR2 is SASEGT. In DNA form, the CDR3 reads TGTGCCAGCACTTGGGACAGGTTATCCTACGAGCAGTACTTC. It encodes CASTWDRLSYEQYF.

This chain uses TRBV6-7 with TRBJ2-7; tentatively, D is TRBD2 (6 bases). TRBV6-7 is given ORF status, its function remaining uncertain. There are 13 residues in the CDR3. Trimming cost V 10 bases and J 4 bases, with 17 bases left between them. The CDR3 region has the DNA TGTGCCACCACCTTAGCGGAGGGTTACGAGCAGTACTTC. Translating gives CATTLAEGYEQYF.

V and J are TRBV18 and TRBJ1-3; no clear D gene. Looked up from germline, CDR1 is KGHSH and CDR2 is LQKENI. V was pared by 5 bases and J by 2 bases, with 28 bases between. CDR3 length: 20 residues. CDR3 DNA sequence: TGTGCCAGCTCAGCACTGGCGAAAGCCCTTCTCCCTACGGCTGGAAACACCATATATTTT. Its protein is CASSALAKALLPTAGNTIYF.

The chain couples TRBV19 to TRBJ1-5; D gene ambiguous. CDR1 is LNHDA and CDR2 is SQIVND in the germline V gene (reference sequence). Trimming cost V 5 bases and J 5 bases, with 19 bases left between them. The CDR3 runs to 16 residues. CDR3 protein: CASSAPQVFGDQPQHF. In nucleotides, the CDR3 is TGTGCCAGTAGTGCCCCGCAAGTTTTTGGAGATCAGCCCCAGCATTTT.

This clone was picked up one time. This chain links TRBV7-2 with TRBJ2-5, with a tentative D call TRBD2 (7 bases). CDR3 size: 12 residues. V lost 5 bases and J 11 bases, leaving 15 bases between the germline ends. Per germline, CDR1 SGHTA and CDR2 FQGNSA. CDR3 bases: TGTGCCAGCAGCCCCCCCGGGGGGCAGCAGTACTTC. Residues: CASSPPGGQQYF.

The V call is TRBV19, the J call TRBJ1-5; D is uncertain. The CDR3 contains 13 residues. Germline assignment: CDR1 LNHDA and CDR2 SQIVND (reference sequence). Between the trimmed V and J ends, which lost 4 bases and 9 bases, there was a span of 13 bases. For the CDR3, the DNA is TGTGCCAGTAGTAGAGAAACCGCGAGGCCCCAGCATTTT. It specifies CASSRETARPQHF.

The DNA for the CDR3 is TGTGCCAGCAGTACTAGCGGGAGGCAGGGGACCGGGGAGCTGTTTTTT. Translated: CASSTSGRQGTGELFF. The V gene is TRBV2, the J gene TRBJ2-2; 12 positions match TRBD2. This CDR3 has 16 residues. Germline CDR1 is SNHLY and CDR2 is FYNNEI. The V and J ends lost 5 bases and 5 bases, in that order; junction bases with no gene match: 6.

DNA of the CDR3: TGCGCCAGCAGCTTGGGACCGGAGAGCAACAATGAGCAGTTCTTC. This translates into CASSLGPESNNEQFF. The genes are TRBV5-1 and TRBJ2-1; D remains unclear. Germline CDR1 and CDR2: SGHRS and YFSETQ. V was pared by 0 bases and J by 5 bases, with 12 bases between. The CDR3 is 15 amino acids.

This clone has just one count. The chain recombines TRBV6-5 with TRBJ1-3; D unclear. Germline CDR1 reads MNHEY; CDR2 reads SVGAGI. V dropped 0 bases and J dropped 5 bases, with 8 bases sitting between them. The CDR3 consists of 14 residues. In DNA, the CDR3 is TGTGCCAGCAGTTACTCGGCAGGAAGAAACACCATATATTTT. It specifies CASSYSAGRNTIYF.

The chain has TRBV19 and TRBJ2-4; 8 bases align to TRBD1. Germline V gives CDR1 LNHDA, CDR2 SQIVND (reference sequence). V lost 6 bases to trimming and J lost 2 bases; unmatched junction nucleotides: 9. The CDR3 has 16 amino acids. The CDR3 spells CASSLTGQETKNIQYF. In DNA, the CDR3 is TGTGCCAGTAGCCTTACGGGACAGGAAACCAAAAACATTCAGTACTTC.

The chain links TRBV14 to TRBJ2-1; D is undetermined. The CDR3 totals 13 residues. V was shortened by 2 bases and J by 8 bases, with 10 bases between the two germline ends. The V gene's germline CDR1 is SGHDN and CDR2 FVKESK. The CDR3 region is CASSQFLSDEQFF. The CDR3, as DNA: TGTGCCAGCAGCCAATTCCTCTCGGATGAGCAGTTCTTC.

The chain combines TRBV30 with TRBJ2-5, with D uncertain. TRBJ2-7 explains the end of the DNA better; the J call may be wrong. This CDR3 comprises 13 residues. From germline, CDR1 is GTSNPN and CDR2 SVGIG (reference sequence). The CDR3 protein is CAWTGGDSYEQYF. The CDR3, as DNA: TGTGCCTGGACAGGCGGCGACTCCTACGAGCAGTACTTC.

This clone was seen many times. The chain couples TRBV2 to TRBJ2-5; 11 bases map to TRBD1. This CDR3 has 14 residues. J gave up 7 bases and V 6 bases, and 7 bases lay outside the gene matches. Germline V gives CDR1 SNHLY, CDR2 FYNNEI. CDR3 loop: CASRRTGGPGTQYF. CDR3 DNA sequence: TGTGCCAGCAGAAGGACAGGGGGCCCAGGGACCCAGTACTTC.

In this sample, this clone turned up a few times. The J gene is TRBJ2-2, the V gene TRBV5-1; unclear D gene. Per the germline V gene, CDR1 is SGHRS and CDR2 is YFSETQ. With 0 bases removed from V and 5 bases from J, the gap between germline ends came to 8 bases. The CDR3 consists of 14 residues. The CDR3 is CASSLAIGTGELFF. Written as DNA, the CDR3 is TGCGCCAGCAGCTTGGCGATAGGGACCGGGGAGCTGTTTTTT. The full variable domain, its missing parts supplied by reference TRBV5-1 and TRBJ2-2, is KAGVTQTPRYLIKTRGQQVTLSCSPISGHRSVSWYQQTPGQGLQFLFEYFSETQRNKGNFPGRFSGRQFSNSRSEMNVSTLELGDSALYLCASSLAIGTGELFFGEGSRLTVL.

This clone was seen a handful of times. The rearrangement joins TRBV23-1 to TRBJ2-7; no clear D gene. TRBV23-1 is an ORF, with its function uncertain. The V and J ends lost 9 bases and 3 bases respectively, with 12 bases between them. This CDR3 has 12 residues. DNA of the CDR3: TGCGCCAGTGGACCAGGCCACTACGAGCAGTACTTC. As protein: CASGPGHYEQYF.

This chain connects TRBV7-2 to TRBJ2-1; 10 bases line up with TRBD2. This CDR3 comprises 15 residues. Germline-derived CDR1 and CDR2 are SGHTA and FQGNSA. The V gene end was trimmed by 6 bases and the J gene end by 2 bases; junction bases not matched to a gene: 4. The CDR3 nucleotides are TGTGCCAGCAGACCTAGCGGGAGCCCCTACAATGAGCAGTTCTTC. Translation gives CASRPSGSPYNEQFF.

This chain uses TRBV29-1 with TRBJ2-7, with D perhaps matching TRBD2 (6 bases). The CDR3 has 17 residues. The V and J ends lost 4 bases and 0 bases respectively, with 22 bases between them. Germline-derived CDR1 and CDR2 are SQVTM and ANQGSEA. In nucleotides, the CDR3 is TGCAGCGTTGCCCATAGGTGGGACTCTCCGAGCTCCTACGAGCAGTACTTC. It is translated as CSVAHRWDSPSSYEQYF.

As for this clone: Other DNA sequences of this sample code for an identical CDR3. Here the CDR3 DNA reads TGTGCCAGCAGGAGGACAGGAGTTGAAAAACTGTTTTTT. Translation gives CASRRTGVEKLFF. This chain connects TRBV27 to TRBJ1-4; 7 nucleotides agree with TRBD1. This CDR3 spans 13 amino acids. Germline CDR1 and CDR2: MNHEY and SMNVEV (reference sequence). V lost 6 bases, J lost 7 bases, and 5 bases stayed unmatched. Together with reference TRBV27 and TRBJ1-4, the CDR3 gives the full variable domain: EAQVTQNPRYLITVTGKKLTVTCSQNMNHEYMSWYRQDPGLGLRQIYYSMNVEVTDKGDVPEGYKVSRKEKRNFPLILESPSPNQTSLYFCASRRTGVEKLFFGSGTQLSVL.